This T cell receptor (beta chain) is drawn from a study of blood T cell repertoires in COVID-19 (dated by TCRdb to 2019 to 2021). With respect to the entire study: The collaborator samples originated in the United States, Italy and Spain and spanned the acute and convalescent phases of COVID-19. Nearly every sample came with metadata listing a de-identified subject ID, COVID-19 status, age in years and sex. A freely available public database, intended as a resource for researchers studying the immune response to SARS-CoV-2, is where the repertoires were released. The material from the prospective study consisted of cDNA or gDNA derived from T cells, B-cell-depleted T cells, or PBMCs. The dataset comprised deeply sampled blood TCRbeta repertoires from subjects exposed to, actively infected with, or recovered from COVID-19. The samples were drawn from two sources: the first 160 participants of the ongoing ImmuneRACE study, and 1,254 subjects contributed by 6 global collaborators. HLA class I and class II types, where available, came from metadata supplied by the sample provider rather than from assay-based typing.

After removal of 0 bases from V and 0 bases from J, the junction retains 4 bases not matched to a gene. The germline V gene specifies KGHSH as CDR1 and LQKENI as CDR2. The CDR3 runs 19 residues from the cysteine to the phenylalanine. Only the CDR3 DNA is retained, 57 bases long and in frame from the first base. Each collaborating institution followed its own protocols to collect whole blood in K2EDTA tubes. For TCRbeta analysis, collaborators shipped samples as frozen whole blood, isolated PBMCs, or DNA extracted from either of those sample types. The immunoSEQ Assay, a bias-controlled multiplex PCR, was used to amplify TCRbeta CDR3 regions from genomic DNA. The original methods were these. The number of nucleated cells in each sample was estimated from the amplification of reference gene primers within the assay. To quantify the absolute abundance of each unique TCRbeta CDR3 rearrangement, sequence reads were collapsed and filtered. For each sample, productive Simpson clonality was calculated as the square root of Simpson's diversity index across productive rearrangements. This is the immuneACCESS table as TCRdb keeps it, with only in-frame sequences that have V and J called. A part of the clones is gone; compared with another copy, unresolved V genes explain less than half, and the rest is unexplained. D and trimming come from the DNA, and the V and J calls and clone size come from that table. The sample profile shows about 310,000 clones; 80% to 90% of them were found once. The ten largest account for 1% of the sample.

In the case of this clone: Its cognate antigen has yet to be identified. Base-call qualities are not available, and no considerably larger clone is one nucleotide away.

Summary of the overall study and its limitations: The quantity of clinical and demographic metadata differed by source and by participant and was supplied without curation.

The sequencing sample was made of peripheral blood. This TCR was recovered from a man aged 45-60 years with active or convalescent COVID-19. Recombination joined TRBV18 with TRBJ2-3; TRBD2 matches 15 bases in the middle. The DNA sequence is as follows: TGTGCCAGCTCACCACCTTGGACTAGCGGGGGGGGCAGCACAGATACGCAGTATTTT. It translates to CASSPPWTSGGGSTDTQYF.